One sample yielded the 12 T cell receptor beta chains listed below, sequenced in a study of blood T cell repertoires in COVID-19. Sequencing used immunoSEQ multiplex PCR; TCRdb keeps in-frame clones, though not all of them. Among 130,000 or so clones, approximately 90% were seen once, and the ten largest hold 2.5% to 3%. Sequenced input: peripheral blood. Receptors originate from a human donor with COVID-19, enrolled during active disease. The donor label of this sample is uncertain.

The chain links TRBV10-1 to TRBJ2-2; 9 bases map to TRBD2. CDR1 is WNHNN and CDR2 is SYGVQD in the germline V gene (reference sequence). CDR3 length: 14 residues. Trimming cost V 6 bases and J 6 bases; bases outside gene matches: 5. CDR3 region: CASSTAGGAGELFF. In nucleotides, the CDR3 is TGCGCCAGCAGCACAGCGGGAGGTGCCGGGGAGCTGTTTTTT.

The rearrangement uses TRBV5-5 and TRBJ1-1, with a weak D call TRBD1 (5 bases). The CDR3 has 17 amino acids. V gave up 0 bases and J gave up 2 bases, with 17 bases separating them. Germline CDR1 reads SGHKS; CDR2 reads YYEKEE (reference sequence). The CDR3: CASSLVYGGELNTEAFF. Written as DNA, the CDR3 is TGTGCCAGCAGCTTGGTTTATGGGGGGGAACTTAACACTGAAGCTTTCTTT.

The chain employs TRBV12-5 and TRBJ2-2, with D tentatively TRBD2 (6 bases). The CDR3 is 16 amino acids. Per the germline V gene, CDR1 is LGHNT and CDR2 is FRNRAP. V lost 3 bases and J lost 4, with 15 bases in between. The CDR3 DNA is TGTGCTAGTGGTTTTGGCGGGGCCAAGATCACCGGGGAGCTGTTTTTT. It codes for CASGFGGAKITGELFF.

The rearrangement joins TRBV9 to TRBJ1-1, with TRBD1 matching 7 bases. This CDR3 contains 13 residues. The germline CDR1 and CDR2 sequences are SGDLS and YYNGEE. The ends lost 4 bases at V and 4 bases at J; junction bases unmatched: 4. CDR3 residues: CASSNTGVTEAFF. The CDR3, as DNA: TGTGCCAGCAGCAATACAGGGGTCACTGAAGCTTTCTTT.

This chain connects TRBV27 to TRBJ2-7; D might be TRBD2 (6 bases). The V end lost 1 base, the J end lost 7 bases, and 29 bases lay between the germline ends. The CDR3 loop spans 19 amino acids. Germline V CDR1 and CDR2: MNHEY, SMNVEV (reference sequence). In nucleotides, the CDR3 is TGTGCCAGCAGTTTATATCCCCCTGGCAGGCTCGGGGGTTTAAAAGAGCAGTACTTC. Residues: CASSLYPPGRLGGLKEQYF.

CDR3 coding DNA: TGCGCCAGCAGCTCCCGTCGCGTGGGGGGAACAGATACGCAGTATTTT. This gives the protein CASSSRRVGGTDTQYF. The chain links TRBV5-1 to TRBJ2-3; a possible D gene is TRBD2 (6 bases). Between the trimmed V and J ends, which lost 3 bases and 3 bases, there was a span of 17 bases. Germline V CDR1 and CDR2: SGHRS, YFSETQ. The CDR3 runs 16 residues. Filled out from reference TRBV5-1 and TRBJ2-3, the complete variable domain reads KAGVTQTPRYLIKTRGQQVTLSCSPISGHRSVSWYQQTPGQGLQFLFEYFSETQRNKGNFPGRFSGRQFSNSRSEMNVSTLELGDSALYLCASSSRRVGGTDTQYFGPGTRLTVL.

The chain recombines TRBV3-1 (or the pseudogene TRBV3-2) with TRBJ2-2; tentative D call: TRBD1 (5 bases). This CDR3 comprises 14 residues. V was pared by 0 bases and J by 6 bases, with 8 bases between. In germline, CDR1 is LGHDT, CDR2 YNNKEL (reference sequence). The CDR3 loop reads CASSQESRAGELFF. CDR3 bases: TGTGCCAGCAGCCAAGAATCCAGGGCCGGGGAGCTGTTTTTT.

This rearrangement joins TRBV29-1 to TRBJ2-7, with 8 nucleotides matching TRBD1. This CDR3 contains 13 residues. V was pared by 4 bases and J by 0 bases, with 2 bases of the junction left unmatched. Germline V lookup: CDR1 SQVTM, CDR2 ANQGSEA. CDR3 region: CSVAGQDSYEQYF. In DNA, the CDR3 is TGCAGCGTTGCGGGACAGGACTCCTACGAGCAGTACTTC.

V usage is TRBV10-3 and J usage is TRBJ2-7, with 7 bases identical to TRBD2. Germline loops: CDR1 ENHRY, CDR2 SYGVKD. J gave up 5 bases and V 7 bases, and 8 bases lay outside the gene matches. The CDR3 spans 13 residues. The CDR3 DNA follows: TGTGCCATCACTCCTACTAGCGACCACGAGCAGTACTTC. Translation: CAITPTSDHEQYF.

V usage is TRBV9 and J usage is TRBJ2-4; TRBD1 matches 9 bases. Germline V gives CDR1 SGDLS, CDR2 YYNGEE. J gave up 6 bases and V 3 bases, and 7 bases lay outside the gene matches. This CDR3 comprises 15 residues. The CDR3 DNA sequence: TGTGCCAGCAGCGCTGGGACAGGGTTGAGAAACATTCAGTACTTC. Residues: CASSAGTGLRNIQYF.

V is TRBV12-3 or TRBV12-4 and J is TRBJ2-2; D gene uncertain. The CDR3 covers 13 residues. The V end was cut by 6 bases, the J end by 4 bases, with 9 bases between. The CDR3 reads CASSFSFTGELFF. CDR3 coding DNA: TGTGCCAGCAGCTTCTCTTTCACCGGGGAGCTGTTTTTT.

This chain uses TRBV5-6 with TRBJ2-5; D might be TRBD1 (5 bases). Germline CDR1 reads SGHDT; CDR2 reads YYEEEE. V lost 1 base and J lost 2, with 18 bases in between. This CDR3 spans 17 amino acids. The CDR3 spells CASSLIRARLTQETQYF. DNA for the CDR3: TGTGCCAGCAGCTTGATCAGGGCGCGCCTTACGCAAGAGACCCAGTACTTC.